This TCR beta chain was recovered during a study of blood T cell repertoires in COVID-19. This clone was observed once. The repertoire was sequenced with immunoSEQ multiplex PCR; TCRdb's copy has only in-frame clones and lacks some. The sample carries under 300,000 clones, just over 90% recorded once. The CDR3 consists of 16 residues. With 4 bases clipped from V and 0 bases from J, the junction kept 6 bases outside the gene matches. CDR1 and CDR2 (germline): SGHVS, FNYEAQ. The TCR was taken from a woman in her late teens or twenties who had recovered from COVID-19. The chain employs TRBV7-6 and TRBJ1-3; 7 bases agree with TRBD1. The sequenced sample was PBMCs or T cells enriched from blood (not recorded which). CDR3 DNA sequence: TGTGCCAGCAGCTCTCTACCAGGGGGCTCTGGAAACACCATATATTTT. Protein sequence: CASSSLPGGSGNTIYF.